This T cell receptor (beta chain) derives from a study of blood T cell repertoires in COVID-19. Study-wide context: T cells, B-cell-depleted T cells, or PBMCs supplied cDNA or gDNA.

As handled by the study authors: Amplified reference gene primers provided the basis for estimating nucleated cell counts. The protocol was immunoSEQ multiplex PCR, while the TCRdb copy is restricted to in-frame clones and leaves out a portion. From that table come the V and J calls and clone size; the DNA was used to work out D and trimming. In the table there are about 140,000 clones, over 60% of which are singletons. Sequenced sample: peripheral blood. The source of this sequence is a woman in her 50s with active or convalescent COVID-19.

CDR3 DNA sequence: TGCGCCAGCAGCCAACAAACAGGGGACTATGGCTACACCTTC. Encoded protein: CASSQQTGDYGYTF. The chain joins TRBV4-3 to TRBJ1-2, with TRBD1 matching over 7 bases. This CDR3 has 14 amino acids. The junction had 3 bases not matched to a gene; V was cut back by 2 bases and J by 3 bases. The germline CDR1 and CDR2 sequences are LGHNA and YSLEER.